The 15 T cell receptor beta chains listed next were all sequenced from one sample in a study of cytomegalovirus exposure and HLA in healthy donors. It was with 60 Vbeta and 13 Jbeta primers that the PCR ran. Clones were sequenced by immunoSEQ multiplex PCR, and TCRdb holds only the in-frame ones, with some missing. The sample totals around 210,000 clones. Input material: PBMCs. Receptor source: a girl aged 2 to 9 in good health and CMV-seropositive.

V is TRBV27 and J is TRBJ2-1; TRBD2 is a possible D gene (6 bases). CDR3 length: 17 amino acids. CDR1 is MNHEY and CDR2 is SMNVEV in the germline V gene (reference sequence). V was pared by 2 bases and J by 8 bases, with 22 bases between. In nucleotides, the CDR3 is TGTGCCAGCAGTTTAAGTAAGGAGGGGTTTCGATTAGATGAGCAGTTCTTC. This codes for CASSLSKEGFRLDEQFF.

The CDR3 coding sequence is TGTGCCAGCAGCTTAGATCGGGGATCCTACGAGCAGTACTTC. Its translation: CASSLDRGSYEQYF. The chain carries TRBV11-1 and TRBJ2-7, with D maybe TRBD2 (5 bases). The germline CDR1 and CDR2 sequences are SGHAT and FQDESV (reference sequence). V lost 1 base, J lost 1 base, and 8 bases lay in between. The CDR3 is made up of 14 amino acids.

The chain employs TRBV9 and TRBJ2-5; 10 bases align to TRBD2. CDR3 length: 16 residues. Germline V gene data show CDR1 as SGDLS and CDR2 as YYNGEE. The ends lost 3 bases at V and 3 bases at J; junction bases unmatched: 8. The CDR3 DNA reads TGTGCCAGCAGCGAGGCGGGGCTAGCGGGAGAAGAGACCCAGTACTTC. This sequence encodes CASSEAGLAGEETQYF.

The chain recombines TRBV28 with TRBJ2-2; 8 positions match TRBD1. V shed 2 bases and J 6 bases; nucleotides not matched to a gene: 5. Germline V lookup: CDR1 MDHEN, CDR2 SYDVKM. This CDR3 region has 15 residues. The CDR3 reads CASSLRQGAAGELFF. The DNA for the CDR3 is TGTGCCAGCAGTTTAAGGCAGGGGGCGGCCGGGGAGCTGTTTTTT.

This chain links TRBV5-1 with TRBJ1-2; no clear D gene. The CDR3 sequence is 14 residues long. The germline V and J ends were trimmed by 0 bases and 4 bases, with 10 bases remaining between them. Looked up from germline, CDR1 is SGHRS and CDR2 is YFSETQ. CDR3 loop: CASSLGEGGYGYTF. The CDR3 DNA follows: TGCGCCAGCAGCTTGGGAGAGGGCGGCTATGGCTACACCTTC.

The CDR3 DNA sequence: TGTGCCAGTAGTCCGCTAGCGGGGGGGACAGATACGCAGTATTTT. Protein sequence: CASSPLAGGTDTQYF. The chain carries TRBV19 and TRBJ2-3, with 12 bases fitting TRBD2. CDR1 LNHDA and CDR2 SQIVND come from the germline V gene (reference sequence). The ends lost 5 bases at V and 3 bases at J; junction bases unmatched: 3. CDR3 length equals 15 residues.

The chain recombines TRBV7-9 with TRBJ2-7, with D possibly being TRBD1 (5 bases). CDR3 length equals 15 residues. Trimming took off 2 bases at V and 0 bases at J, with 11 bases between the two ends. Germline CDR1 SEHNR, CDR2 FQNEAQ (reference sequence). The DNA of the CDR3 is TGTGCCAGCAGCTTACAGGGTATGCCCTCCTACGAGCAGTACTTC. Translation gives CASSLQGMPSYEQYF.

The chain carries TRBV7-8 and TRBJ2-7, with a tentative D call TRBD1 (5 bases). The germline V and J ends were trimmed by 5 bases and 0 bases, with 23 bases remaining between them. The CDR3 is made up of 18 amino acids. CDR1 and CDR2 (germline): SGHVS, FQNEAQ. The CDR3 coding sequence is TGTGCCAGCAGCACTTTGGCCCAGGGTTCGCTTATCTCCTACGAGCAGTACTTC. Translated: CASSTLAQGSLISYEQYF. The variable domain in full, with the rest retrieved from reference TRBV7-8 and TRBJ2-7, is GAGVSQSPRYKVAKRGQDVALRCDPISGHVSLFWYQQALGQGPEFLTYFQNEAQLDKSGLPSDRFFAERPEGSVSTLKIQRTQQEDSAVYLCASSTLAQGSLISYEQYFGPGTRLTVT.

This chain joins TRBV11-2 and TRBJ1-2; 8 bases align to TRBD1. Trimming took 1 base from V and 4 from J; bases not matched to a gene: 5. CDR3 length: 15 residues. CDR1 is SGHAT and CDR2 is FQNNGV in the germline V gene. The CDR3, as DNA: TGTGCCAGCAGCTTAGCGACAGGGGAAGCCTATGGCTACACCTTC. As protein: CASSLATGEAYGYTF.

The chain uses TRBV6-6 and TRBJ1-1, with TRBD1 matching over 7 bases. CDR1 is MNHNY and CDR2 is SVGAGI in the germline V gene (reference sequence). Losses at the gene ends were 2 bases for V and 6 bases for J; bases not matched to a gene: 12. CDR3 length: 16 amino acids. The CDR3 loop is CASSYKGQNPRAEAFF. CDR3 coding DNA: TGTGCCAGCAGTTACAAGGGACAGAACCCGAGGGCTGAAGCTTTCTTT.

J is TRBJ2-1 and V is TRBV19; a possible D gene is TRBD2 (5 bases). This CDR3 region has 15 residues. V lost 9 bases, J lost 6 bases, and 21 bases lay in between. The V gene's germline CDR1 is LNHDA and CDR2 SQIVND (reference sequence). The CDR3 loop reads CASETQRTGINEQFF. The DNA of the CDR3 is TGTGCCAGCGAAACACAGCGGACGGGCATCAATGAGCAGTTCTTC.

CDR3 sequence reads: CSVEDTGRSSYNEQFF. CDR3 nucleotide sequence: TGCAGCGTTGAAGATACTGGGAGGAGCTCCTACAATGAGCAGTTCTTC. V and J are TRBV29-1 and TRBJ2-1; TRBD2 is a possible D gene (6 bases). Trimming shortened V by 0 bases and J by 0 bases, and 12 bases separated the two germline ends. The CDR3 covers 16 residues. The germline gives CDR1 SQVTM, CDR2 ANQGSEA.

The chain recombines TRBV7-9 with TRBJ2-5, with unresolved D. The closer fit of TRBJ2-7 to the DNA end suggests the J call may be wrong. The CDR3 runs to 11 residues. CDR1 is SEHNR and CDR2 is FQNEAQ in the germline V gene (reference sequence). CDR3 nucleotides: TGTGCCAGCAGCTTATTGCACGAGCAGTACTTC. It translates to CASSLLHEQYF.

The CDR3: CAIRGNGDEQFF. CDR3 bases: TGTGCCATCCGAGGGAATGGTGATGAGCAGTTCTTC. The chain employs TRBV6-1 and TRBJ2-1; perhaps TRBD2 as D (5 bases). Per germline, CDR1 MNHNS and CDR2 SASEGT. This CDR3 region has 12 residues. Trimming took 10 bases from V and 8 from J, leaving 15 bases between them.

This rearrangement joins TRBV4-2 to TRBJ2-1, with 10 bases lining up with TRBD2. CDR3 length: 17 residues. Germline V gene lookup returns CDR1 LGHNA and CDR2 YNFKEQ. The trim removed 0 bases at V and 5 bases at J, leaving 7 bases unmatched. The CDR3 region is CASSQDGALAGDNEQFF. CDR3 bases: TGTGCCAGCAGCCAAGACGGGGCTCTAGCGGGGGACAATGAGCAGTTCTTC.